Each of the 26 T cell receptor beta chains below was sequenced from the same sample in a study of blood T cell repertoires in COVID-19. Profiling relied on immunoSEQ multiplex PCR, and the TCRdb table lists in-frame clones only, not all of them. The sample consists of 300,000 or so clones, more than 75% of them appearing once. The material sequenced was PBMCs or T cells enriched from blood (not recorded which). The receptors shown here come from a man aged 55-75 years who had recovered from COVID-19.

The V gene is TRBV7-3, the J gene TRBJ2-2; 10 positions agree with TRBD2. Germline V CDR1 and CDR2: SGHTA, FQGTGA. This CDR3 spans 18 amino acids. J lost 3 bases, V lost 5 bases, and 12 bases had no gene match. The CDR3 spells CASSAEELAGEDTGELFF. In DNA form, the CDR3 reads TGTGCCAGCAGCGCCGAGGAGCTAGCGGGGGAAGACACCGGGGAGCTGTTTTTT.

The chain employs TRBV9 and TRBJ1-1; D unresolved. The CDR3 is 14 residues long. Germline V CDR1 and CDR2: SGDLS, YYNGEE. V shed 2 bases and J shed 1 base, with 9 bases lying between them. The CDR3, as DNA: TGTGCCAGCAGCGTCGCCGCCAGGAACACTGAAGCTTTCTTT. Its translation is CASSVAARNTEAFF.

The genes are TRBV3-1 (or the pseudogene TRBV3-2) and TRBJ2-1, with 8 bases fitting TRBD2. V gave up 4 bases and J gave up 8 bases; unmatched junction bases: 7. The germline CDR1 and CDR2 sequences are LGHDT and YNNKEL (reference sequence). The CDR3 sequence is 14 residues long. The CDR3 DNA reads TGTGCCAGCAGCCCTGGGACTAGGGGTTATGAGCAGTTCTTC. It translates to CASSPGTRGYEQFF.

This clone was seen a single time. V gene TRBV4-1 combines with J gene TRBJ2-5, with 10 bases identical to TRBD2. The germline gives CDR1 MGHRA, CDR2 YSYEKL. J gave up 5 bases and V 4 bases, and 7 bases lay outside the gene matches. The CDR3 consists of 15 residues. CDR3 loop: CASSLPSGSEETQYF. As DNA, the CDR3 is TGCGCCAGCAGCCTCCCTAGCGGGAGCGAGGAGACCCAGTACTTC.

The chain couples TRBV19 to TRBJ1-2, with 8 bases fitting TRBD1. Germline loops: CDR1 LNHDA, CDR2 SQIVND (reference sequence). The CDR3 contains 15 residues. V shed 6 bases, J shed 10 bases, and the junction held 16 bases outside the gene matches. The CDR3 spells CASSSTGTGYFPYTF. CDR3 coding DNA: TGTGCCAGTAGCTCCACCGGGACAGGTTATTTCCCCTACACCTTC.

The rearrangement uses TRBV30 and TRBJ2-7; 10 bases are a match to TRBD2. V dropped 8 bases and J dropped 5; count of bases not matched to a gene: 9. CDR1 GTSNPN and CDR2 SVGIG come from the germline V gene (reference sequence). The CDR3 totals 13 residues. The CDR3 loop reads CATSSGRIDEQYF. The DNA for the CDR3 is TGTGCCACATCTAGCGGGAGAATCGACGAGCAGTACTTC.

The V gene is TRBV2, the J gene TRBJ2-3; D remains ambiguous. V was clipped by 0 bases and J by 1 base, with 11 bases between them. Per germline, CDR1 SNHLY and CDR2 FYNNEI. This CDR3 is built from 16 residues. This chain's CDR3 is CASSEALFAGTDTQYF. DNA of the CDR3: TGTGCCAGCAGTGAAGCGCTTTTTGCGGGCACAGATACGCAGTATTTT.

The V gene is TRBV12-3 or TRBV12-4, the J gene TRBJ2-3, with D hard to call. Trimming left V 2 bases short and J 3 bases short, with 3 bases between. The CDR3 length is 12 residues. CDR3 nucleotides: TGTGCCAGCAGTTTACCGACAGATACGCAGTATTTT. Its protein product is CASSLPTDTQYF.

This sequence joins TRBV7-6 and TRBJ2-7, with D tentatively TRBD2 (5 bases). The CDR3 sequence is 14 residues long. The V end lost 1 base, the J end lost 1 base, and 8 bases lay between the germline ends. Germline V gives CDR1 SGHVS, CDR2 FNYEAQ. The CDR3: CASSLDRGSYEQYF. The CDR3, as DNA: TGTGCCAGCAGCTTAGACCGGGGATCCTACGAGCAGTACTTC.

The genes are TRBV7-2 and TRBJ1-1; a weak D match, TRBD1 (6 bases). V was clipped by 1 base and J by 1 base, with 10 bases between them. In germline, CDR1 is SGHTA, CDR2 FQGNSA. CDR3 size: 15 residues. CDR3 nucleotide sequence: TGTGCCAGCAGCTTAGTAGGACAGAGGAACACTGAAGCTTTCTTT. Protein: CASSLVGQRNTEAFF.

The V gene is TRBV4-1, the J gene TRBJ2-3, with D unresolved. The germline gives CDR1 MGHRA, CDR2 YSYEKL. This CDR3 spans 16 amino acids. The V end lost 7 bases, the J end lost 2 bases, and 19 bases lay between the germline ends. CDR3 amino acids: CASKSSPRLYTDTQYF. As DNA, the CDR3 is TGCGCCAGCAAAAGCTCGCCGAGGCTCTACACAGATACGCAGTATTTT.

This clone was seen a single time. The CDR3 coding sequence is TGTGCCAGTAGAGACAGGAGAAATTCACCCCTCCACTTT. Amino acid sequence: CASRDRRNSPLHF. The V call is TRBV19, the J call TRBJ1-6; D perhaps matches TRBD1 (6 bases). The germline CDR1 and CDR2 sequences are LNHDA and SQIVND (reference sequence). This CDR3 is built from 13 residues. With 6 bases removed from V and 7 bases from J, the gap between germline ends came to 10 bases.

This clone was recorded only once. The CDR3 here is CASSIYGQGRDNEQFF. The CDR3 DNA reads as TGTGCCAGTAGTATTTACGGACAAGGAAGGGACAATGAGCAGTTCTTC. The chain uses TRBV19 and TRBJ2-1, with a weak D call TRBD1 (5 bases). V was trimmed by 3 bases and J by 5 bases, leaving 17 bases between them. Germline V CDR1 and CDR2: LNHDA, SQIVND (reference sequence). CDR3 size: 16 residues.

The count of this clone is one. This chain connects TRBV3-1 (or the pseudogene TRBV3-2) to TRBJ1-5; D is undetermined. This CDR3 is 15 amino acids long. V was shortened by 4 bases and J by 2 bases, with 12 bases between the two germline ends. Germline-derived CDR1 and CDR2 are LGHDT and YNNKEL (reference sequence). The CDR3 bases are TGTGCCAGCAGCCCAAGCGGGGAGGGCAATCAGCCCCAGCATTTT. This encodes CASSPSGEGNQPQHF.

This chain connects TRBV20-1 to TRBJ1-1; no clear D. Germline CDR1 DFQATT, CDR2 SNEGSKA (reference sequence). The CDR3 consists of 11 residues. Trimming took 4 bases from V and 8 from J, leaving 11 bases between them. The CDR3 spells CSATPGAEAFF. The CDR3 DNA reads TGCAGTGCTACCCCGGGTGCCGAAGCTTTCTTT.

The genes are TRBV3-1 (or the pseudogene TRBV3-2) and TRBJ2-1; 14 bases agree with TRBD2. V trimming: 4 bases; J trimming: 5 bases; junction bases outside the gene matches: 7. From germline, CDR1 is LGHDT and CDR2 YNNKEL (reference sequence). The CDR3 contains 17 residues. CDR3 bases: TGTGCCAGCAGCCTACGGACTAGCGGGAGGTGGGACAATGAGCAGTTCTTC. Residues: CASSLRTSGRWDNEQFF.

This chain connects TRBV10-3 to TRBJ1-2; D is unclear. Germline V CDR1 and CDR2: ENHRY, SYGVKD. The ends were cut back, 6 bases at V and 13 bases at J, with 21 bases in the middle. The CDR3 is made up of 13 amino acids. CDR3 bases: TGTGCCATCAGCCAAGACGGGGAATCGTCTCCCACCTTC. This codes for CAISQDGESSPTF.

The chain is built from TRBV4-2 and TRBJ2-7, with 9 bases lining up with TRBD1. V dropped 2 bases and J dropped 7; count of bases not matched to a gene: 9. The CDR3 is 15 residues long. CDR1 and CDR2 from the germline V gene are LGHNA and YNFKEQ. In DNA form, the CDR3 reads TGTGCCAGCAGCCAAACCAGGACAGGGGTGGGGGAGCAGTACTTC. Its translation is CASSQTRTGVGEQYF.

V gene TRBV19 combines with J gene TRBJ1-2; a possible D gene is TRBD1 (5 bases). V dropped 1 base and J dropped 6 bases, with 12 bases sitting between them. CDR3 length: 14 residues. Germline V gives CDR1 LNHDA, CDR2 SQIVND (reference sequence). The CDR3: CASSIGQIEDGYTF. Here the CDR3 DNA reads TGTGCCAGTAGTATAGGACAGATTGAGGATGGCTACACCTTC.

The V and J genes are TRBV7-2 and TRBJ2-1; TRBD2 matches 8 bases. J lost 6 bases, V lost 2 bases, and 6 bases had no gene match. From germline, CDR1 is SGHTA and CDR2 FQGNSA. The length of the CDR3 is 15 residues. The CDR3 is CASSLSGGVSNEQFF. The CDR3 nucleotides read TGTGCCAGCAGCTTATCGGGGGGGGTTTCCAATGAGCAGTTCTTC.

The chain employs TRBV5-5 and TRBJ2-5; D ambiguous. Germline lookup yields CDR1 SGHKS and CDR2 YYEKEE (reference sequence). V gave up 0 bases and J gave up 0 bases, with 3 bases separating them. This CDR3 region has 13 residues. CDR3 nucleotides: TGTGCCAGCAGCTTGGCCTACCAAGAGACCCAGTACTTC. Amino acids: CASSLAYQETQYF.

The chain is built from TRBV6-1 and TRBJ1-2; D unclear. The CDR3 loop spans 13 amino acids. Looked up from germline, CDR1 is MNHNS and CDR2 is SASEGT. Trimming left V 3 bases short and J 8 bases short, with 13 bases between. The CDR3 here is CASSDPGPGGYTF. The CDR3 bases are TGTGCCAGCAGTGACCCCGGTCCGGGAGGCTACACCTTC.

The CDR3 region has the DNA TGTGCCTGGAGTGTAGTAAGAGGGATGGAAAAACTGTTTTTT. Translating it yields CAWSVVRGMEKLFF. The chain carries TRBV30 and TRBJ1-4; D gene uncertain. V was cut by 0 bases and J by 8 bases, with 13 bases left in between. CDR3 size: 14 residues. Germline V gives CDR1 GTSNPN, CDR2 SVGIG (reference sequence).

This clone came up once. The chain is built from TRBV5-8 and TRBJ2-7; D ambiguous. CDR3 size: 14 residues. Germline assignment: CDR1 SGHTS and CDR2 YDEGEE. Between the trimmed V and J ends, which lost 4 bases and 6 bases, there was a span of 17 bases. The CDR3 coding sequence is TGTGCCAGCAGCGTGGGCTTTGTATGGAGCGAGCAGTACTTC. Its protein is CASSVGFVWSEQYF.

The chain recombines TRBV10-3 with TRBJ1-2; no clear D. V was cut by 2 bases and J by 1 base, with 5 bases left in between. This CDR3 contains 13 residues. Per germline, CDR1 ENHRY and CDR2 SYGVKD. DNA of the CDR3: TGTGCCATCAGTGAGGGCATTAACTATGGCTACACCTTC. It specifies CAISEGINYGYTF.

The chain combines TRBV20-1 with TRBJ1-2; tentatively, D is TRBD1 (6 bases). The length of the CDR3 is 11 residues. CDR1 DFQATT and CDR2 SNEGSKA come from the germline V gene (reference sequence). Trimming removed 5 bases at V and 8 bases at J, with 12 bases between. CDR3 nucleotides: TGCAGTGCTTATACAGGGAGCGGCTACACCTTC. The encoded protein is CSAYTGSGYTF.